Below are 11 T cell receptor beta chains sequenced from a single sample in a study of blood T cell repertoires in COVID-19 (dated by TCRdb to the early 2020s). Library method: the immunoSEQ multiplex PCR assay. TCRdb took over this immuneACCESS table, retaining in-frame rearrangements with V and J assigned. Such tables are incomplete; in checked studies, under half of the missing clones stem from an unresolved V gene, and the remainder is unexplained. Across this sample there are approximately 100,000 clones, with around four fifths seen only once. The ten largest clones take up over 9.5% of the sample. What was sequenced was peripheral blood. These receptors came from a man in his 70s with acute or convalescent COVID-19.

The V call is TRBV6-5, the J call TRBJ2-7; D uncertain. The CDR3 contains 11 residues. Germline values: CDR1 MNHEY, CDR2 SVGAGI. V was trimmed by 8 bases and J by 3 bases, leaving 8 bases between them. The CDR3 here is CASRIVYEQYF. The DNA for the CDR3 is TGTGCCAGCCGAATAGTCTACGAGCAGTACTTC.

This clone has a handful of counts. V is TRBV6-5 and J is TRBJ2-1; 7 bases are shared with TRBD2. The trim removed 7 bases at V and 0 bases at J, leaving 6 bases unmatched. The CDR3 totals 15 residues. Germline CDR1 and CDR2: MNHEY and SVGAGI. CDR3 sequence: CASIRLASSYNEQFF. The CDR3 coding sequence is TGTGCCAGCATTCGACTAGCCAGCTCCTACAATGAGCAGTTCTTC.

The CDR3 here is CACPLIPGTGGSRTEAFF. The CDR3 DNA reads as TGTGCCTGCCCATTGATTCCCGGGACAGGGGGTTCGAGGACTGAAGCTTTCTTT. The chain recombines TRBV30 with TRBJ1-1, with 11 bases matching TRBD1. The CDR3 is 18 amino acids. Germline V gives CDR1 GTSNPN, CDR2 SVGIG (reference sequence). Losses at the gene ends were 6 bases for V and 5 bases for J; bases not matched to a gene: 20.

The V gene is TRBV5-1, the J gene TRBJ2-5; tentative D call: TRBD2 (5 bases). The CDR3 sequence is 13 residues long. The germline V and J ends were trimmed by 5 bases and 3 bases, with 11 bases remaining between them. Germline-derived CDR1 and CDR2 are SGHRS and YFSETQ. The CDR3 region is CASRKEVKETQYF. The CDR3 nucleotides read TGCGCCAGCAGGAAGGAGGTTAAAGAGACCCAGTACTTC.

This clone was counted only a few times. The V call is TRBV10-3, the J call TRBJ2-1; 12 bases agree with TRBD1. CDR3 length equals 15 residues. Germline V lookup: CDR1 ENHRY, CDR2 SYGVKD. V shed 10 bases, J shed 6 bases, and the junction held 10 bases outside the gene matches. CDR3 nucleotides: TGTGCCACCGATCCATGGGACAGGGGGCGCAATGAGCAGTTCTTC. It specifies CATDPWDRGRNEQFF.

The J gene is TRBJ1-6, the V gene TRBV2, with D unclear. Germline V gene lookup returns CDR1 SNHLY and CDR2 FYNNEI. V was pared by 4 bases and J by 7 bases, with 8 bases between. This CDR3 spans 13 amino acids. The CDR3 nucleotides read TGTGCCAGCAGTGTCCGCGGGAATTCACCCCTCCACTTT. It specifies CASSVRGNSPLHF.

The J gene is TRBJ1-6, the V gene TRBV30, with TRBD1 identical over 8 bases. V gave up 5 bases and J gave up 3 bases; unmatched junction bases: 6. From germline, CDR1 is GTSNPN and CDR2 SVGIG (reference sequence). This CDR3 is 15 amino acids long. Written as DNA, the CDR3 is TGTGCCTGGGTGAGAACAGGGGGCTATAATTCACCCCTCCACTTT. Translating it yields CAWVRTGGYNSPLHF.

V is TRBV19 and J is TRBJ1-5; 9 nucleotides line up with TRBD1. The trim removed 5 bases at V and 0 bases at J, leaving 5 bases unmatched. The CDR3 covers 16 residues. Germline CDR1 LNHDA, CDR2 SQIVND (reference sequence). DNA of the CDR3: TGTGCCAGTAGTCCGGACAGGGGATATAGCAATCAGCCCCAGCATTTT. Its protein is CASSPDRGYSNQPQHF.

This clone was seen only once. The V gene is TRBV5-4, the J gene TRBJ1-2, with TRBD1 identical over 7 bases. Germline V gene sequence: CDR1 SGHNT, CDR2 YYREEE (reference sequence). V shed 3 bases and J 2 bases; nucleotides not matched to a gene: 7. The CDR3 sequence is 15 residues long. The CDR3 bases are TGTGCCAGCAGCTCCCGGGACAGCCAAAACTATGGCTACACCTTC. Translation gives CASSSRDSQNYGYTF. Complete variable domain (other parts from reference TRBV5-4 and TRBJ1-2): ETGVTQSPTHLIKTRGQQVTLRCSSQSGHNTVSWYQQALGQGPQFIFQYYREEENGRGNFPPRFSGLQFPNYSSELNVNALELDDSALYLCASSSRDSQNYGYTFGSGTRLTVV.

CDR3 loop: CASSMDRGGQVGYTF. CDR3 DNA sequence: TGTGCCAGTAGTATGGACAGGGGGGGACAAGTTGGCTACACCTTC. This chain joins TRBV19 and TRBJ1-2, with 10 nucleotides matching TRBD1. Trimming cost V 3 bases and J 7 bases; bases outside gene matches: 8. CDR3 length: 15 amino acids. Germline V gives CDR1 LNHDA, CDR2 SQIVND (reference sequence).

This sequence joins TRBV6-5 and TRBJ2-1; perhaps TRBD2 as D (5 bases). V gave up 0 bases and J gave up 4 bases, with 7 bases separating them. The CDR3 consists of 14 residues. CDR1 is MNHEY and CDR2 is SVGAGI in the germline V gene. CDR3 protein: CASSYSSGYNEQFF. The DNA of the CDR3 is TGTGCCAGCAGTTACTCATCGGGGTACAATGAGCAGTTCTTC.